A selection of T cell receptor beta chains follows, all from one sample in a study of identical twins. In TCRdb, the 5' RACE reads were re-called with MiXCR into one record per CDR3 protein. The sample shows hundreds of thousands of distinct CDR3 sequences, 20% to 25% of them seen only once. The data also belong to a second study, concerning yellow fever vaccine responses in identical twins.

The sequenced sample was CD4+ T cells sorted from blood. The receptors stem from a woman younger than 35 in good health. CDR3s include the opening cysteine and the closing phenylalanine or tryptophan. D genes are given only for firm matches. Not every row has a clone size; where given, it reads once, few, many or a size class.

TRBJ2-1,TRBV9,TRBD1,.,TGTGCCAGCAGCTCACGGACAGGGAACGATGAGCAGTTCTTC,CASSSRTGNDEQFF
TRBJ2-3,TRBV20-1,.,.,TGCAGTGCTAGAGAACGGAAACCCCCAGATACGCAGTATTTT,CSARERKPPDTQYF
TRBJ1-2,TRBV7-9,.,few,TGTGCCAGCAGCTTAAATAGTCACGAAGGCTACACCTTC,CASSLNSHEGYTF
TRBJ2-7,TRBV3-1,TRBD2,.,TGTGCCAGCAGCCGCGTAGCGGGGGGGATTCACTACGAGCAGTACTTC,CASSRVAGGIHYEQYF
TRBJ2-1,TRBV19,.,few,TGTGCCAGTAGTATTCGGTCCCCCGGAAAAAGCTCCTACAATGAGCAGTTCTTC,CASSIRSPGKSSYNEQFF
TRBJ2-1,TRBV10-3,.,.,TGTGCCATCAGACAGGCGGTGGGGTACAATGAGCAGTTCTTC,CAIRQAVGYNEQFF
TRBJ2-3,TRBV3-1,.,.,TGTGCCAGCAGCCAAGCGGCGGCTGGCACAGATACGCAGTATTTT,CASSQAAAGTDTQYF
TRBJ2-7,TRBV20-1,.,few,TGCAGTGCCCCCATCGGGATCAGCTCCTACGAGCAGTACTTC,CSAPIGISSYEQYF
TRBJ2-3,TRBV7-2,TRBD1,few,TGTGCCAGCAGCTTAGCCAGGGATTCCGGGACAGGGGGCACAGATACGCAGTATTTT,CASSLARDSGTGGTDTQYF
TRBJ2-3,TRBV20-1,TRBD2,.,TGCAGTGCTAGAGATCCGGGACTAGCTGACACAGATACGCAGTATTTT,CSARDPGLADTDTQYF
TRBJ1-3,TRBV20-1,.,.,TGCAGTGCACGATCCAGGGTATCCCGCAACACCATATATTTT,CSARSRVSRNTIYF
TRBJ1-1,TRBV3-1,.,.,TGTGCCAGCAGCCAAGAGTTGGGAGCCGGTTTGAACACTGAAGCTTTCTTT,CASSQELGAGLNTEAFF
TRBJ2-7,TRBV20-1,TRBD1,few,TGCAGTGCTAGAGTCGGGACAGCCTACGAGCAGTACTTC,CSARVGTAYEQYF
TRBJ2-1,TRBV13,.,.,TGTGCCAGCAGCCCGCAGTTCAATGAGCAGTTCTTC,CASSPQFNEQFF
TRBJ2-7,TRBV5-1,.,few,TGCGCCAGCAGACCCGGAGGGGGCGGCTACGAGCAGTACTTC,CASRPGGGGYEQYF